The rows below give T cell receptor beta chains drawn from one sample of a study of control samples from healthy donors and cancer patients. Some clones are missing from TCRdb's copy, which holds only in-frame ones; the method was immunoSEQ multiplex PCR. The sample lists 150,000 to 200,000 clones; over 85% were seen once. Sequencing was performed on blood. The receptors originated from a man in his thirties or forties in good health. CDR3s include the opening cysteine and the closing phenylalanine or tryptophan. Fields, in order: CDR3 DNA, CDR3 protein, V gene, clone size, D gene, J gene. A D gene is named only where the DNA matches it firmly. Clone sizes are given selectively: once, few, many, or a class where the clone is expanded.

CDR3 DNA: TGTGCCATCAGAGTGAGGACAGACTACATGAACACTGAAGCTTTCTTT
CDR3 protein: CAIRVRTDYMNTEAFF
V gene: TRBV10-3
clone size: once
D gene: -
J gene: TRBJ1-1

CDR3 DNA: TGTGCCAGCAGCCCTTCTCCGGGACCTATGAACACTGAAGCTTTCTTT
CDR3 protein: CASSPSPGPMNTEAFF
V gene: TRBV7-6
clone size: -
D gene: -
J gene: TRBJ1-1

CDR3 DNA: TGTGCCAGCAGCTTCTCCAGGGATAATTCACCCCTCCACTTT
CDR3 protein: CASSFSRDNSPLHF
V gene: TRBV7-9
clone size: -
D gene: -
J gene: TRBJ1-6

CDR3 DNA: TGTGCCAGCGGAGACGGGACGCATTATGGCTACACCTTC
CDR3 protein: CASGDGTHYGYTF
V gene: TRBV28
clone size: -
D gene: -
J gene: TRBJ1-2

CDR3 DNA: TGTGCCACCACCAGGGTCAAGGACGCAACTAACTATGGCTACACCTTC
CDR3 protein: CATTRVKDATNYGYTF
V gene: TRBV10-3
clone size: -
D gene: -
J gene: TRBJ1-2

CDR3 DNA: TGTGCCAGCAGCGTGGAACGACGGGGGAGCACTGAAGCTTTCTTT
CDR3 protein: CASSVERRGSTEAFF
V gene: TRBV9
clone size: once
D gene: -
J gene: TRBJ1-1

CDR3 DNA: TGTGCCACCAGTGATCCAGCGGGGGCGGTAGATACGCAGTATTTT
CDR3 protein: CATSDPAGAVDTQYF
V gene: TRBV24-1
clone size: -
D gene: TRBD2
J gene: TRBJ2-3

CDR3 DNA: TGTGCCAGCAACACCATCGCTCGGGGACACGAAATGGTCACAGATACGCAGTATTTT
CDR3 protein: CASNTIARGHEMVTDTQYF
V gene: TRBV21-1
clone size: -
D gene: -
J gene: TRBJ2-3

CDR3 DNA: TGTGCCAGTAGTATTTGGCTAGATCAAGAGACCCAGTACTTC
CDR3 protein: CASSIWLDQETQYF
V gene: TRBV19
clone size: -
D gene: -
J gene: TRBJ2-5

CDR3 DNA: TGTGCCAGCAGTTACTCCCCCAGGGACGAGCAGTACTTC
CDR3 protein: CASSYSPRDEQYF
V gene: TRBV6-5
clone size: -
D gene: -
J gene: TRBJ2-7

CDR3 DNA: TGTGCCAGCAGCTCGGTCGCCGGGGAGCTGTTTTTT
CDR3 protein: CASSSVAGELFF
V gene: TRBV7-2
clone size: -
D gene: -
J gene: TRBJ2-2

CDR3 DNA: TGTGCCAGCAGTCTTACGTCTAGCGGGGTGTGGAATGAGCAGTTCTTC
CDR3 protein: CASSLTSSGVWNEQFF
V gene: TRBV6-2/TRBV6-3
clone size: once
D gene: TRBD2
J gene: TRBJ2-1

CDR3 DNA: TGTGCCAGCAGTATGGGACAGGGTTACGAGCAGTACTTC
CDR3 protein: CASSMGQGYEQYF
V gene: TRBV7-2
clone size: once
D gene: TRBD1
J gene: TRBJ2-7

CDR3 DNA: TGTGCCAGCAGTTTACCGCAGGGACTAGCGGGAGGGCCAATTCTAAATGAGCAGTTCTTC
CDR3 protein: CASSLPQGLAGGPILNEQFF
V gene: TRBV27
clone size: -
D gene: TRBD2
J gene: TRBJ2-1

CDR3 DNA: TGTGCCAGCAGTGAAGGTTTTACTGCCCACGAGCAGTACTTC
CDR3 protein: CASSEGFTAHEQYF
V gene: TRBV2
clone size: -
D gene: -
J gene: TRBJ2-7

CDR3 DNA: TGTGCCAGCAGCGTCGCTCCACCGGCCAATGAGCAGTTCTTC
CDR3 protein: CASSVAPPANEQFF
V gene: TRBV9
clone size: -
D gene: -
J gene: TRBJ2-1

CDR3 DNA: TGTGCCAGCAGCTTGGATAGGAACACTGAAGCTTTCTTT
CDR3 protein: CASSLDRNTEAFF
V gene: TRBV5-4
clone size: -
D gene: -
J gene: TRBJ1-1

CDR3 DNA: TGCAGCGTTGGCTCCGAACGGACAACTGCGAGCGAAAAACTGTTTTTT
CDR3 protein: CSVGSERTTASEKLFF
V gene: TRBV29-1
clone size: -
D gene: -
J gene: TRBJ1-4

CDR3 DNA: TGTGCCAGCAGCTTAGGGACAGGGGACGGCTACACCTTC
CDR3 protein: CASSLGTGDGYTF
V gene: TRBV11-2
clone size: -
D gene: TRBD1
J gene: TRBJ1-2

CDR3 DNA: TGTGCCAGCAGCCAGGGGGCTCGAGAGACCCAGTACTTC
CDR3 protein: CASSQGARETQYF
V gene: TRBV27
clone size: -
D gene: TRBD1
J gene: TRBJ2-5

CDR3 DNA: TGTGCCAGCAGTGTAATACTAGCGGGGACAGATACGCAGTATTTT
CDR3 protein: CASSVILAGTDTQYF
V gene: TRBV2
clone size: -
D gene: TRBD2
J gene: TRBJ2-3

CDR3 DNA: TGCGCCAGCAGCCAAGGGACTAGCGGGAGGTATGGCATTCAGTACTTC
CDR3 protein: CASSQGTSGRYGIQYF
V gene: TRBV4-1
clone size: -
D gene: TRBD2
J gene: TRBJ2-4

CDR3 DNA: TGTGCCAGCAGCCCCGGGACAGGGGTGGAAAAACTGTTTTTT
CDR3 protein: CASSPGTGVEKLFF
V gene: TRBV9
clone size: -
D gene: TRBD1
J gene: TRBJ1-4

CDR3 DNA: TGTGCCAGCAGCTTAGGGACAGGGAGTAGGACCTACGAGCAGTACTTC
CDR3 protein: CASSLGTGSRTYEQYF
V gene: TRBV7-9
clone size: once
D gene: TRBD1
J gene: TRBJ2-7

CDR3 DNA: TGTGCCAGCAGCTTAGATATAGGGAGTCAGAATCAGCCCCAGCATTTT
CDR3 protein: CASSLDIGSQNQPQHF
V gene: TRBV11-3
clone size: -
D gene: -
J gene: TRBJ1-5

CDR3 DNA: TGTGCCTGGAACCGGGACAAGAGAAACACTGAAGCTTTCTTT
CDR3 protein: CAWNRDKRNTEAFF
V gene: TRBV30
clone size: -
D gene: -
J gene: TRBJ1-1

CDR3 DNA: TGTGCCAGTAGTACATCGGGACAAAGCTCTGGAAACACCATATATTTT
CDR3 protein: CASSTSGQSSGNTIYF
V gene: TRBV19
clone size: -
D gene: -
J gene: TRBJ1-3

CDR3 DNA: TGTGCCAGCAGTCTCAGTGGGACCGGAGGCTACACCTTC
CDR3 protein: CASSLSGTGGYTF
V gene: TRBV6-5
clone size: -
D gene: -
J gene: TRBJ1-2

CDR3 DNA: TGTGCCAGTTGTGAGACGGGCTCACCCCTCCACTTT
CDR3 protein: CASCETGSPLHF
V gene: TRBV19
clone size: -
D gene: -
J gene: TRBJ1-6

CDR3 DNA: TGTGCCAGCAGCTTCGGACTTGAGCAGTTCTTC
CDR3 protein: CASSFGLEQFF
V gene: TRBV7-9
clone size: -
D gene: -
J gene: TRBJ2-1

CDR3 DNA: TGCAGTGCTAGTAGGGGGACAGGGGTAACTGAAGCTTTCTTT
CDR3 protein: CSASRGTGVTEAFF
V gene: TRBV20-1
clone size: -
D gene: TRBD1
J gene: TRBJ1-1

CDR3 DNA: TGCGCCAGCAGCTTGGCTGTTATGGGACTGATGAACACTGAAGCTTTCTTT
CDR3 protein: CASSLAVMGLMNTEAFF
V gene: TRBV5-1
clone size: -
D gene: -
J gene: TRBJ1-1

CDR3 DNA: TGTGCCACCAGTGGTAGGAAGCGGGAGGGCCTCAGCGAGCAGTACTTC
CDR3 protein: CATSGRKREGLSEQYF
V gene: TRBV24-1
clone size: -
D gene: TRBD2
J gene: TRBJ2-7

CDR3 DNA: TGCGCCAGCAGCGAAGGGCGGTCTGGAAACACCATATATTTT
CDR3 protein: CASSEGRSGNTIYF
V gene: TRBV5-1
clone size: -
D gene: -
J gene: TRBJ1-3

CDR3 DNA: TGTGCCAGCAGTGGTGTGGGCTTGAACACTGAAGCTTTCTTT
CDR3 protein: CASSGVGLNTEAFF
V gene: TRBV2
clone size: -
D gene: -
J gene: TRBJ1-1

CDR3 DNA: TGTGCCAGCGCCCGACAGCAAAACTATGGCTACACCTTC
CDR3 protein: CASARQQNYGYTF
V gene: TRBV27
clone size: -
D gene: -
J gene: TRBJ1-2

CDR3 DNA: TGTGCCAGCTCACTCGACAGGGCTTCGGCCTATAGCAATCAGCCCCAGCATTTT
CDR3 protein: CASSLDRASAYSNQPQHF
V gene: TRBV18
clone size: -
D gene: TRBD1
J gene: TRBJ1-5

CDR3 DNA: TGTGCCAGCAGCTCCCCTTATGGTGAAAAACTGTTTTTT
CDR3 protein: CASSSPYGEKLFF
V gene: TRBV5-4
clone size: once
D gene: -
J gene: TRBJ1-4

CDR3 DNA: TGTGCCAGTAGTATCGCCAGCTTACTCCTAGATACGCAGTATTTT
CDR3 protein: CASSIASLLLDTQYF
V gene: TRBV19
clone size: -
D gene: -
J gene: TRBJ2-3

CDR3 DNA: TGCGCCAGCAGCCATGGACCGACAAGAAACTACGAGCAGTACTTC
CDR3 protein: CASSHGPTRNYEQYF
V gene: TRBV4-1
clone size: -
D gene: -
J gene: TRBJ2-7

CDR3 DNA: TGTGCCAGTAGTGAAGGAGGAGGACGAAATGAGCAGTTCTTC
CDR3 protein: CASSEGGGRNEQFF
V gene: TRBV19
clone size: -
D gene: -
J gene: TRBJ2-1